There are many counts of the clone carrying this T cell receptor (beta chain). Its antigen remains unknown. V was pared by 0 bases and J by 10 bases, with 4 bases of the junction left unmatched. This CDR3 contains 15 residues. CDR1 is GTSNPN and CDR2 is SVGIG in the germline V gene (reference sequence). This sample stems from a study of breast tumors, draining lymph nodes, adjacent tissues. The study's findings and limits: Findings are consistent with lymph node origin and intratumoral expansion of most tumor T cells.

The lymph nodes were axillary draining lymph nodes from breast cancer patients. TCRdb re-derived calls from the multiplex PCR reads in MiXCR, one entry per CDR3 protein. The sample yields around 140,000 distinct CDR3 sequences, 30% to 35% seen once. Sample: axillary lymph node tissue. This clonotype originated in a female donor with breast cancer. Some clones in this sample may be carry-over from other donors' samples. J is TRBJ1-6 and V is TRBV30; the match to TRBD1 covers 12 bases. The CDR3, as DNA: TGTGCCTGGAGTGTAGGGGGACAGGGGGCATCACCCCTCCACTTT. Translation gives CAWSVGGQGASPLHF.